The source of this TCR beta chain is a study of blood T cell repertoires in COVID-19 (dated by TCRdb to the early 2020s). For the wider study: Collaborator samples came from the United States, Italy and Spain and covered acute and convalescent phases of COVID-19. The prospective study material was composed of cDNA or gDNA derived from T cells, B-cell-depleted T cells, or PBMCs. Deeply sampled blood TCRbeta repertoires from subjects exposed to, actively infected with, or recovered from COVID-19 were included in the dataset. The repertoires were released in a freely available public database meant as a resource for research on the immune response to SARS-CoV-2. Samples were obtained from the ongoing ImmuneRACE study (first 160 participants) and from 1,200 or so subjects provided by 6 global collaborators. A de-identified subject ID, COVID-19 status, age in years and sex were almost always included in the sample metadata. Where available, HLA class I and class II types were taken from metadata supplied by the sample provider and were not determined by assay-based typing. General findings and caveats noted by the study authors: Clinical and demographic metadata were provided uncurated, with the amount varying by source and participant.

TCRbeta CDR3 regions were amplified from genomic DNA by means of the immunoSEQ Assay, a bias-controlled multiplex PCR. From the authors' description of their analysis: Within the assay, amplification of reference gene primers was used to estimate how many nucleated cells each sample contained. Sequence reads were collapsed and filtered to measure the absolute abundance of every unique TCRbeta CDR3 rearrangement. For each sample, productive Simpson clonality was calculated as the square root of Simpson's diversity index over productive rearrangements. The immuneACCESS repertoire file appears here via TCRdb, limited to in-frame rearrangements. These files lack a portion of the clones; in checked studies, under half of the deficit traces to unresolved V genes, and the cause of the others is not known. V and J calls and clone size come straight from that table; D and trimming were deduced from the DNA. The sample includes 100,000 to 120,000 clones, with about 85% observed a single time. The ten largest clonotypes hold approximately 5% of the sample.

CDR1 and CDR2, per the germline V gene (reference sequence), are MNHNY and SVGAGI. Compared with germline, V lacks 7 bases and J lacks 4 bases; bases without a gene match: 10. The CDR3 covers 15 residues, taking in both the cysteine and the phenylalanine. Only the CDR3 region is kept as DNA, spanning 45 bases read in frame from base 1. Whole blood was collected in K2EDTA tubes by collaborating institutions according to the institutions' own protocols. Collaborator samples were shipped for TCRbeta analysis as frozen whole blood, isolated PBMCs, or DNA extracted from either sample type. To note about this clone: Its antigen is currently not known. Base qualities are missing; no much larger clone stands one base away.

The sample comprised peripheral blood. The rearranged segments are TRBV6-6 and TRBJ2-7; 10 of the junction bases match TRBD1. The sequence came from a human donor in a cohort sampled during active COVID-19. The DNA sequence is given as TGTGCCAGCACCATTATCGGGACAGGGGTGTACGAGCAGTACTTC. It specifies CASTIIGTGVYEQYF.